This record covers a single TCR beta chain. It was with 60 Vbeta and 13 Jbeta primers that the PCR ran. Clones were sequenced by immunoSEQ multiplex PCR, and TCRdb holds only the in-frame ones, with some missing. This sample yields over 100,000 clones, of which about four fifths are seen a single time; over 2% belongs to the top ten. The data were taken from a study of cytomegalovirus exposure and HLA in healthy donors. Per germline, CDR1 SEHNR and CDR2 FQNEAQ (reference sequence). The V gene lost 5 bases and the J gene lost 2 bases, with 18 bases spanning the gap. The CDR3 is 16 residues long. The TCR was taken from a woman aged 25 to 39 in good health and CMV-seronegative. The chain uses TRBV7-9 and TRBJ1-2; perhaps TRBD1 as D (6 bases). The sequencing sample was made of PBMCs. CDR3 residues: CASSALTGTQNYGYTF. CDR3 nucleotides: TGTGCCAGCAGCGCGCTTACCGGGACACAGAACTATGGCTACACCTTC.